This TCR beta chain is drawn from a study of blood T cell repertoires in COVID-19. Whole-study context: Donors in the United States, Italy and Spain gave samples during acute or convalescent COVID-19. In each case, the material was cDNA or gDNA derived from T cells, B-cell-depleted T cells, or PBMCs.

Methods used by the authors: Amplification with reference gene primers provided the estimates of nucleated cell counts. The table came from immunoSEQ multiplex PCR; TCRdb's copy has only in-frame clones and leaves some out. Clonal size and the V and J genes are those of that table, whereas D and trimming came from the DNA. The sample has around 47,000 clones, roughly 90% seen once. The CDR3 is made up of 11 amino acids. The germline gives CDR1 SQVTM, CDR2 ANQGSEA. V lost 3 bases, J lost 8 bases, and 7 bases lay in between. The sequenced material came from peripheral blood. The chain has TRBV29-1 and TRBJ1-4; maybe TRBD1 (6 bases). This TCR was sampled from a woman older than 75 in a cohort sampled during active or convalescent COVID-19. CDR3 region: CSVDQGEKLFF. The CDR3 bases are TGCAGCGTTGATCAGGGGGAAAAACTGTTTTTT. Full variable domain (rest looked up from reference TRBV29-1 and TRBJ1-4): SAVISQKPSRDICQRGTSLTIQCQVDSQVTMMFWYRQQPGQSLTLIATANQGSEATYESGFVIDKFPISRPNLTFSTLTVSNMSPEDSSIYLCSVDQGEKLFFGSGTQLSVL.